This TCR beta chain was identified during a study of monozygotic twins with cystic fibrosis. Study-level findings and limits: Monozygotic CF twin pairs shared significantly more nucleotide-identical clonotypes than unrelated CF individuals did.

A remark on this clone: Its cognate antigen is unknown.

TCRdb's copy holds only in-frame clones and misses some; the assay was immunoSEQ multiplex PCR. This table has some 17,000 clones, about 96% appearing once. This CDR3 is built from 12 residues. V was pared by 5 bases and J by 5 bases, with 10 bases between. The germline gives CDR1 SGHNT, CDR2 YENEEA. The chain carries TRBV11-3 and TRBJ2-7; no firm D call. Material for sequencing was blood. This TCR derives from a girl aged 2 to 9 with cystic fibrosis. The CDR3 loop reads CASSRRQNEQYF. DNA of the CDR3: TGTGCCAGCAGCCGACGCCAGAACGAGCAGTACTTC.